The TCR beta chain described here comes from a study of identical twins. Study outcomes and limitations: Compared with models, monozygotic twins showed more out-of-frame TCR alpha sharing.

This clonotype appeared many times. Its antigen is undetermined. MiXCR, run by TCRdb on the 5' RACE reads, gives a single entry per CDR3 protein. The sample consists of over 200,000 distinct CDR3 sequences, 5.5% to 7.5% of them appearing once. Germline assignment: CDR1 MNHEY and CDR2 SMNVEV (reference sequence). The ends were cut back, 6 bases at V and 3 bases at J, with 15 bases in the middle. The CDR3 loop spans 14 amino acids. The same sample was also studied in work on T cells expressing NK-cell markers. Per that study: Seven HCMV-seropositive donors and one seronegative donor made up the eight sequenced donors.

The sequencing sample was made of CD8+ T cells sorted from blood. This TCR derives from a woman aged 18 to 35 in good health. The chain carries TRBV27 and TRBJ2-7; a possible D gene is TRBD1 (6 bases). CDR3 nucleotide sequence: TGTGCCAGCAGGCCAACAGGGTACCTCTACGAGCAGTACTTC. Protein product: CASRPTGYLYEQYF.